These 8 T cell receptor beta chains came from one sample sequenced in a study of T cells in Graves' hyperthyroidism and ophthalmopathy. Amplified TCR beta CDR3 regions came from RNA transcripts. The HTBI primer set served for first-round RT-PCR of the TCR CDR3. One entry per CDR3 protein, called by TCRdb with MiXCR from the multiplex PCR reads. Of around 600,000 distinct CDR3 sequences listed, roughly 14% were seen once; the top ten hold about 12%. Sequencing was performed on blood. The receptors were sampled from a woman aged 45 to 65 with Graves' ophthalmopathy.

This clonotype has at least ten counts. The J gene is TRBJ2-1, the V gene TRBV24-1; TRBD2 matches at 14 bases. J lost 4 bases, V lost 3 bases, and 1 base had no gene match. Germline CDR1 is KGHDR and CDR2 is SFDVKD. This CDR3 is built from 16 residues. The CDR3 loop is CATSDRLAGGYNEQFF. In DNA, the CDR3 is TGTGCCACCAGTGATCGACTAGCGGGAGGGTACAATGAGCAGTTCTTC.

This clonotype was seen at least ten times. J is TRBJ2-5 and V is TRBV3-1; TRBD2 might be the D (5 bases). The germline gives CDR1 LGHDT, CDR2 YNNKEL (reference sequence). Trimming took 1 base from V and 6 from J, leaving 15 bases between them. CDR3 length: 15 amino acids. The CDR3 is CASSQAAALGKTQYF. The CDR3 nucleotides read TGTGCCAGCAGCCAAGCCGCGGCCCTCGGGAAGACCCAGTACTTC.

This clonotype was observed many times. V and J are TRBV25-1 and TRBJ2-7; a weak D match, TRBD2 (5 bases). Trimming shortened V by 4 bases and J by 7 bases, and 20 bases separated the two germline ends. Germline lookup yields CDR1 MGHDK and CDR2 SYGVNS. There are 15 residues in the CDR3. The CDR3 spells CASSASRLRYQEQYF. In DNA form, the CDR3 reads TGTGCCAGCAGTGCCTCTAGACTACGATACCAGGAGCAGTACTTC.

V gene TRBV12-3 or TRBV12-4 combines with J gene TRBJ2-7; 7 bases agree with TRBD2. CDR3 length equals 15 residues. Trimming removed 3 bases from V and 2 bases from J; junction bases left unmatched: 7. The CDR3 DNA follows: TGTGCCAGCAGTTTTCAGCGGGACCCAACCTACGAGCAGTACTTC. Translated, it gives CASSFQRDPTYEQYF.

The chain recombines TRBV6-2 or TRBV6-3 with TRBJ1-5; no clear D. V gave up 7 bases and J gave up 3 bases, with 7 bases separating them. The CDR3 consists of 12 residues. The germline gives CDR1 MNHEY, CDR2 SVGEGT. This chain's CDR3 is CASTGPNQPQHF. For the CDR3, the DNA is TGTGCCAGCACGGGTCCCAATCAGCCCCAGCATTTT.

This clonotype appeared a few times. The chain links TRBV6-2 or TRBV6-3 to TRBJ1-5, with 7 bases lining up with TRBD1. The germline V gene has CDR1 MNHEY and CDR2 SVGEGT. Trimming at V came to 0 bases and at J to 0 bases, leaving 5 bases not matched to a gene. The CDR3 is made up of 17 amino acids. The CDR3 sequence: CASSYSGTVYSNQPQHF. The CDR3 nucleotides read TGTGCCAGCAGTTACTCAGGGACAGTCTATAGCAATCAGCCCCAGCATTTT.

Concerning this clonotype: At one of its ends the junction is not consistent with the germline gene, which may arise from a read error. The chain employs TRBV6-2 or TRBV6-3 and TRBJ1-1; tentative D call: TRBD1 (5 bases). Germline CDR1 and CDR2: MNHEY and SVGEGT. The length of the CDR3 is 13 residues. The CDR3 spells CAGSHGQNTEAFF. CDR3 DNA sequence: TGTGCCGGCAGTCACGGACAGAACACTGAAGCTTTCTTT.

The CDR3 DNA reads as TGTGCCACCAGTGATTCCACGATGGGACTAGCGATCTACAATGAGCAGTTCTTC. It yields the protein CATSDSTMGLAIYNEQFF. The V call is TRBV24-1, the J call TRBJ2-1; TRBD2 matches at 10 bases. Germline V lookup: CDR1 KGHDR, CDR2 SFDVKD. J lost 3 bases, V lost 2 bases, and 9 bases had no gene match. The length of the CDR3 is 18 residues.